This passage covers 27 T cell receptor beta chains from one sample sequenced in a study of identifying expanded T cells in peripheral blood. Method: immunoSEQ multiplex PCR; TCRdb's copy keeps in-frame clones and lacks some. The data show about 85,000 clones, roughly 91% seen once. The sequenced sample consisted of blood. These receptors came from a person aged 18 to 75 in good health.

The J gene is TRBJ2-1, the V gene TRBV4-1; D is undetermined. The V gene's germline CDR1 is MGHRA and CDR2 YSYEKL. CDR3 length equals 17 residues. Between the trimmed V and J ends, which lost 3 bases and 0 bases, there was a span of 15 bases. The CDR3, as DNA: TGCGCCAGCAGCCATGCCAGGACCATTTACTCCTACAATGAGCAGTTCTTC. This translates into CASSHARTIYSYNEQFF.

V and J are TRBV4-3 and TRBJ1-4; D ambiguous. The CDR3 is 15 amino acids. Germline V gene lookup returns CDR1 LGHNA and CDR2 YSLEER. Between the trimmed V and J ends, which lost 3 bases and 2 bases, there was a span of 10 bases. Here the CDR3 DNA reads TGCGCCAGCAGCCAGGGAGCTTTGACTAATGAAAAACTGTTTTTT. It translates to CASSQGALTNEKLFF.

The J gene is TRBJ2-3, the V gene TRBV5-1, with TRBD2 matching over 13 bases. Germline assignment: CDR1 SGHRS and CDR2 YFSETQ. CDR3 size: 16 residues. V lost 5 bases and J lost 4; bases outside the gene matches: 7. CDR3 amino acids: CASSSSTSGGADTQYF. CDR3 coding DNA: TGCGCCAGCAGTTCAAGTACTAGCGGGGGGGCAGATACGCAGTATTTT.

CDR3 nucleotide sequence: TGCGCCAGCAGCGTTCTAGCGGGGGGGCAAGATACGCAGTATTTT. This encodes CASSVLAGGQDTQYF. The genes are TRBV5-1 and TRBJ2-3; the match to TRBD2 covers 12 bases. Germline V gene data show CDR1 as SGHRS and CDR2 as YFSETQ. CDR3 length: 15 residues. After removal of 4 bases from V and 5 bases from J, the junction contained 5 bases not matched to a gene.

The chain joins TRBV30 to TRBJ1-2; the D is unclear. The germline V gene encodes CDR1 GTSNPN and CDR2 SVGIG (reference sequence). The CDR3 covers 12 residues. V lost 8 bases, J lost 4 bases, and 14 bases lay in between. The CDR3 DNA is TGTGCCCGGATGCGACGGGGCTATGGCTACACCTTC. Translation: CARMRRGYGYTF. The entire variable domain, with the rest obtained from reference TRBV30 and TRBJ1-2, is as follows: SQTIHQWPATLVQPVGSPLSLECTVEGTSNPNLYWYRQAAGRGLQLLFYSVGIGQISSEVPQNLSASRPQDRQFILSSKKLLLSDSGFYLCARMRRGYGYTFGSGTRLTVV.

This chain joins TRBV4-2 and TRBJ1-1; TRBD1 is a possible D gene (5 bases). CDR3 length: 15 amino acids. The germline gives CDR1 LGHNA, CDR2 YNFKEQ. The ends were cut back, 4 bases at V and 0 bases at J, with 12 bases in the middle. The CDR3 DNA reads TGTGCCAGCAGCCCGAACCCCAGGGTGAACACTGAAGCTTTCTTT. Translated, it gives CASSPNPRVNTEAFF.

The chain uses TRBV11-2 and TRBJ2-1, with 8 positions matching TRBD1. Per the germline V gene, CDR1 is SGHAT and CDR2 is FQNNGV. V gave up 10 bases and J gave up 4 bases; unmatched junction bases: 12. The CDR3 totals 15 residues. The CDR3 coding sequence is TGTGCCATTCGTAGCCCGGACAGGGCGTACAATGAGCAGTTCTTC. Translated: CAIRSPDRAYNEQFF.

This clone was detected once. The chain carries TRBV27 and TRBJ2-7; either TRBD1 or TRBD2 may fit D (7 bases each). CDR3 size: 14 residues. The ends were cut back, 2 bases at V and 4 bases at J, with 12 bases in the middle. Germline V gene sequence: CDR1 MNHEY, CDR2 SMNVEV (reference sequence). This CDR3 is CASSLGRGGYEQYF. The CDR3 DNA reads as TGTGCCAGCAGTTTAGGCAGGGGGGGATACGAGCAGTACTTC.

The chain has TRBV20-1 and TRBJ1-4, with no clear D. Deletions cut 3 bases from V and 6 bases from J, with 5 bases between. This CDR3 is built from 11 residues. In germline, CDR1 is DFQATT, CDR2 SNEGSKA (reference sequence). The CDR3 DNA is TGCAGTGCTAGGAGGGATGAAAAACTGTTTTTT. Protein sequence: CSARRDEKLFF.

Here the CDR3 reads CASSLDATRGYTF. Here the CDR3 DNA reads TGTGCCAGCAGCTTAGACGCCACGAGAGGCTACACCTTC. The chain uses TRBV7-2 and TRBJ1-2; no firm D call. Germline V lookup: CDR1 SGHTA, CDR2 FQGNSA. This CDR3 comprises 13 residues. The V end was cut by 1 base, the J end by 8 bases, with 11 bases between.

J is TRBJ2-3 and V is TRBV7-2; D unclear. CDR3 length: 15 residues. Trimming removed 1 base at V and 2 bases at J, with 10 bases between. Germline V gene lookup returns CDR1 SGHTA and CDR2 FQGNSA. The CDR3 here is CASSLGATTTDTQYF. CDR3 in DNA: TGTGCCAGCAGCTTAGGTGCTACAACCACAGATACGCAGTATTTT.

Notes on this clone: One end of the junction is discordant with germline, which a read error may explain. The V call is TRBV27, the J call TRBJ2-7; D perhaps matches TRBD1 (6 bases). Looked up from germline, CDR1 is MNHEY and CDR2 is SMNVEV (reference sequence). This CDR3 is built from 17 residues. CDR3 loop: CASSLSKTGRPSNEQYF. The CDR3 DNA is TGTGCCAGCAGTTTATCTAAGACAGGACGGCCCTCCAACGAGCAGTACTTC.

This rearrangement joins TRBV6-5 to TRBJ2-5, with 8 bases matching TRBD1. This CDR3 region has 14 residues. J lost 2 bases, V lost 5 bases, and 4 bases had no gene match. Germline loops: CDR1 MNHEY, CDR2 SVGAGI. The DNA of the CDR3 is TGTGCCAGCAGTCCCACAGGGGGACAAGAGACCCAGTACTTC. This encodes CASSPTGGQETQYF.

The rearrangement links TRBV27 to TRBJ1-5; D ambiguous. The CDR3 is made up of 15 amino acids. The V end was cut by 1 base, the J end by 0 bases, with 7 bases between. Germline V gene lookup returns CDR1 MNHEY and CDR2 SMNVEV (reference sequence). The CDR3 spells CASSLFGDSNQPQHF. As DNA, the CDR3 is TGTGCCAGCAGTTTATTTGGGGATAGCAATCAGCCCCAGCATTTT.

The table lists this clone with a count of one. The CDR3 nucleotides read TGTGCCAGCAGCCCTTTGGAAGCAGGAATGAACACTGAAGCTTTCTTT. Translating gives CASSPLEAGMNTEAFF. The V gene is TRBV7-2, the J gene TRBJ1-1; D not certain. From germline, CDR1 is SGHTA and CDR2 FQGNSA. CDR3 length: 16 amino acids. The V gene lost 5 bases and the J gene lost 0 bases, with 16 bases spanning the gap.

This chain links TRBV28 with TRBJ2-7, with D unresolved. Trimming left V 2 bases short and J 2 bases short, with 13 bases between. The germline V gene has CDR1 MDHEN and CDR2 SYDVKM. There are 15 residues in the CDR3. The CDR3 sequence is CASSLEVSLAYEQYF. The CDR3 region has the DNA TGTGCCAGCAGTTTAGAAGTCAGCCTAGCCTACGAGCAGTACTTC.

The chain links TRBV18 to TRBJ2-5, with a weak D call TRBD1 (6 bases). V dropped 3 bases and J dropped 5 bases, with 16 bases sitting between them. Germline V CDR1 and CDR2: KGHSH, LQKENI. This CDR3 comprises 15 residues. The CDR3 region has the DNA TGTGCCAGCTCACCGATGACAGGAGTCCGCGAGACCCAGTACTTC. Its translation: CASSPMTGVRETQYF.

The chain has TRBV2 and TRBJ1-2; D unclear. The V end was cut by 5 bases, the J end by 8 bases, with 12 bases between. The CDR3 contains 12 residues. Per the germline V gene, CDR1 is SNHLY and CDR2 is FYNNEI. CDR3 sequence reads: CASSYDPGGYTF. CDR3 DNA sequence: TGTGCCAGCAGTTATGACCCCGGCGGCTACACCTTC. Full variable domain (rest looked up from reference TRBV2 and TRBJ1-2): EPEVTQTPSHQVTQMGQEVILRCVPISNHLYFYWYRQILGQKVEFLVSFYNNEISEKSEIFDDQFSVERPDGSNFTLKIRSTKLEDSAMYFCASSYDPGGYTFGSGTRLTVV.

This clone occurred once. The chain links TRBV6-1 to TRBJ2-7; the D gene is possibly TRBD2 (6 bases). CDR1 is MNHNS and CDR2 is SASEGT in the germline V gene. The length of the CDR3 is 15 residues. The ends were cut back, 4 bases at V and 6 bases at J, with 19 bases in the middle. The CDR3 loop is CASSGGVITPGEQYF. CDR3 bases: TGTGCCAGCAGTGGGGGGGTGATAACTCCTGGCGAGCAGTACTTC.

Comment on this clone: Mismatch with germline at one junction end may stem from a read error. This sequence joins TRBV6-6 and TRBJ2-3, with TRBD1 matching over 8 bases. The CDR3 totals 16 residues. Germline CDR1 MNHNY, CDR2 SVGAGI (reference sequence). CDR3 loop: CASTTQGQEATYTQYF. The CDR3, as DNA: TGTGCCAGCACCACTCAGGGACAGGAAGCCACATATACGCAGTATTTT.

V is TRBV15 and J is TRBJ1-2; 7 bases match TRBD1. Germline trimming cut 3 bases from V and 5 bases from J; bases unmatched to any gene: 3. This CDR3 is built from 13 residues. Germline V gene lookup returns CDR1 LNHNV and CDR2 YYDKDF (reference sequence). CDR3: CATSSNRGYGYTF. The CDR3 DNA is TGTGCCACCAGCAGTAACAGGGGATATGGCTACACCTTC.

The rearrangement joins TRBV6-5 to TRBJ1-1, with a possible D match to TRBD1 (6 bases). The CDR3 is made up of 13 amino acids. V was shortened by 7 bases and J by 11 bases, with 20 bases between the two germline ends. CDR1 is MNHEY, CDR2 SVGAGI, per germline. CDR3 DNA: TGTGCCAGCACCAAGGGGGGGCTGATGGCGGCTTTCTTT. Protein sequence: CASTKGGLMAAFF.

The chain links TRBV9 to TRBJ1-1; D not resolved. V shed 4 bases and J shed 10 bases, with 8 bases lying between them. CDR1 and CDR2 (germline): SGDLS, YYNGEE. CDR3 length: 10 residues. The CDR3 DNA reads as TGTGCCAGCAGCCCCCGGCCAGCTTTCTTT. It encodes CASSPRPAFF.

The rearrangement joins TRBV18 to TRBJ2-5, with TRBD1 matching 8 bases. After removal of 2 bases from V and 4 bases from J, the junction contained 12 bases not matched to a gene. This CDR3 region has 17 residues. Germline CDR1 is KGHSH and CDR2 is LQKENI. CDR3 in amino acids: CASSPRVAGGGSETQYF. The CDR3 DNA is TGTGCCAGCTCACCAAGAGTGGCAGGGGGCGGTTCAGAGACCCAGTACTTC.

The genes are TRBV29-1 and TRBJ1-1, with a tentative D call TRBD1 (5 bases). The CDR3 runs to 12 residues. Trimming stripped 7 bases from V and 1 base from J, with 10 bases between. CDR1 is SQVTM, CDR2 ANQGSEA, per germline. The CDR3 coding sequence is TGCAGCGCCGGGACGTCGAACACTGAAGCTTTCTTT. Amino acid sequence: CSAGTSNTEAFF.

CDR3 in amino acids: CASSLGGTRTALYTEAFF. Written as DNA, the CDR3 is TGCGCCAGCAGCTTGGGGGGGACAAGGACAGCCCTCTACACTGAAGCTTTCTTT. V and J are TRBV5-1 and TRBJ1-1, with D maybe TRBD1 (6 bases). Germline-derived CDR1 and CDR2 are SGHRS and YFSETQ. This CDR3 region has 18 residues. The V end was cut by 0 bases, the J end by 3 bases, with 21 bases between.

V is TRBV30 and J is TRBJ1-2; 8 bases are shared with TRBD1. This CDR3 is built from 13 residues. Germline V gene data show CDR1 as GTSNPN and CDR2 as SVGIG (reference sequence). With 3 bases clipped from V and 6 bases from J, the junction kept 6 bases outside the gene matches. CDR3 sequence: CAWSPIQGDGYTF. The CDR3 DNA is TGTGCCTGGAGCCCTATACAGGGGGATGGCTACACCTTC.